The entry below gives a single T cell receptor (beta chain) sequence along with its context. Antigen unknown. The data are from a study of OX40 agonist ivuxolimab in advanced cancers. Study summary: Dose-escalation patients' cancers were hepatocellular carcinoma, melanoma, renal cell or head and neck cancer. Study conclusions and caveats: The authors did not determine the antigen specificity of the expanded peripheral T cells. On average, CD8+ T cells showed a greater number of expanded clones than CD4+.

Anyone with autoimmune disease history or systemic immunosuppression was excluded. Germline V gene sequence: CDR1 MNHNY, CDR2 SVGAGI (reference sequence). Trimming removed 7 bases from V and 0 bases from J, with 10 bases in between. The CDR3 contains 14 residues. Profiled with immunoSEQ multiplex PCR; TCRdb holds only in-frame clones, not every one. The data show roughly 80,000 clones, around four fifths seen once. Sequences were derived from CD4+ or CD8+ T cells sorted from blood, sampled in a trial of the OX40 agonist ivuxolimab. This TCR was recovered from an adult with an advanced solid tumor such as melanoma, head and neck, liver or kidney cancer. This chain connects TRBV6-6 to TRBJ2-4; D not certain. DNA for the CDR3: TGTGCCAGCACTGGGGATTTAGCCAAAAACATTCAGTACTTC. Protein: CASTGDLAKNIQYF.